The entry below gives a single T cell receptor beta chain sequence along with its context. Its antigen is still unknown. The CDR3 extends over 14 amino acids. Germline V gene lookup returns CDR1 SEHNR and CDR2 FQNEAQ (reference sequence). Trimming shortened V by 5 bases and J by 1 base, and 11 bases separated the two germline ends. This sample is part of a study of T cells in Graves' hyperthyroidism and ophthalmopathy. General study results and limits: Also found in blood were most expanded thyroid clonotypes above 0.001.

Using RNA transcripts as the source, TCR beta CDR3 regions were amplified. An initial round of RT-PCR targeting the TCR CDR3 relied on the HTBI primer set. TCRdb independently ran MiXCR on the multiplex PCR reads; one entry per CDR3 protein. The sample contains approximately 590,000 distinct CDR3 sequences, 35% to 55% of which appear only once. Source material: peripheral blood or thyroid tissue (not recorded which). The genes are TRBV7-9 and TRBJ1-1; TRBD1 is a possible D gene (6 bases). This receptor was obtained from a woman aged 18-29 years with Graves' hyperthyroidism. The CDR3 sequence is CASSTGHGNTEAFF. CDR3 nucleotides: TGTGCCAGCAGCACGGGACATGGGAACACTGAAGCTTTCTTT.